This T cell receptor (beta chain) is from a study of blood T cells in healthy people across ages. The CDR3 consists of 16 residues. Trimming stripped 4 bases from V and 7 bases from J, with 24 bases between. Germline values: CDR1 SGHRS, CDR2 YFSETQ. Details on this clonotype: A much larger clone is a single base away; this may be a read error.

Next came a second PCR, run for about 7 to 12 cycles, which used a sample-barcoded 5' primer along with a J-beta primer mix. Each cDNA was tagged by a template-switch adaptor containing 12 random nucleotides. TCRdb reprocessed the 5' RACE reads with MiXCR, giving one entry per CDR3 protein. The top ten clones hold about 19% of a sample with under 1 million distinct CDR3 sequences, under 45% of them seen once. This sequence originates from a man aged 55 to 69 in good health. The sample comprised blood. The chain uses TRBV5-1 and TRBJ2-7, with D perhaps TRBD2 (5 bases). This CDR3 reads CASSAEGPYSYNEQYF. For the CDR3, the DNA is TGCGCCAGCAGCGCAGAGGGCCCCTACTCCTACAATGAGCAGTACTTC.